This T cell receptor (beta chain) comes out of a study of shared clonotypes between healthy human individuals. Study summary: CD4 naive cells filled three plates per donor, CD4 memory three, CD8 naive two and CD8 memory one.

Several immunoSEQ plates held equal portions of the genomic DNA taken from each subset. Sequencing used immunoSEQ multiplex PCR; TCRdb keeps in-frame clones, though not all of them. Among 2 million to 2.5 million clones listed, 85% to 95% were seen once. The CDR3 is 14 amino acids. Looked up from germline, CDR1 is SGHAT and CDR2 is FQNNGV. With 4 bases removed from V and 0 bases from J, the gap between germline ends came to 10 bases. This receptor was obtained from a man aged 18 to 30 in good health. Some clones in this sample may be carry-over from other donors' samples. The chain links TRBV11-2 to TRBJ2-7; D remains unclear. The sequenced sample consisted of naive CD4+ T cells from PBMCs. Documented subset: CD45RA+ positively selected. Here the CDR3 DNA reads TGTGCCAGCAGCTCCCAAGTGAGCTCCTACGAGCAGTACTTC. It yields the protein CASSSQVSSYEQYF.